This TCR delta chain emerged from a study of in vitro expanded adult blood gammadelta T cells (dated by TCRdb to about 2020). The study in broad terms: Sort purity ranged from about 94% to 100% Vgamma9Vdelta2 cells among T cells. The study compared the TCR repertoire of Vgamma9Vdelta2 T cells expanded in vitro with a mistletoe-extract drug against those expanded with HMBPP or zoledronate. Cells from each donor were stimulated separately with HMBPP, zoledronate or AbnobaViscum P, and TRG and TRD CDR3 repertoires were sequenced for every condition. A few subjects were included in the TCR repertoire analysis.

Beyond this particular receptor, the publication reports: All repertoires came from in vitro expanded cultures of cells from healthy donors, not from patients treated with mistletoe. The TRDV2 repertoire shared between treatments was found to be private to each donor, and TRD repertoires were clustered by subject rather than by stimulant in multidimensional scaling. AbnobaViscum P-expanded Vgamma9Vdelta2 repertoires showed CDR3 length, diversity and J usage similar to HMBPP- and zoledronate-expanded repertoires, suggesting a polyclonal response. Most of the top TRGV9 CDR3 clonotypes were public, as they were shared across donors and across all three stimulation conditions.

As concerns this clone: Which antigen it targets is not known. Since a much larger clone is just one base distant, this may be a read error. The sample holds other DNA sequences that translate to the same CDR3.

The library was obtained by 5' RACE. The RNeasy Micro Kit was used to extract RNA from around 9,400 sorted cells per sample. Libraries were generated by template-switch reverse transcription, after which the CDR3gamma and CDR3delta regions were amplified by PCR. The amplicons were sequenced on an Illumina MiSeq with the V2 300 kit, which gave 150 bp paired-end reads. The study's own analysis went as follows. Read quality was checked with FastQC version 0.11.8. Using MiXCR version 3.0.3, reads were aligned to GenBank TRG or TRD reference genes to build the CDR3 sequences. MiXCR was run with default parameters, except that TRDD assembly used 3 consecutive nucleotides instead of 5. VDJtools version 1.2.1 with default settings was used for repertoire analyses, including normalized Shannon-Wiener diversity, clonotype tracking and multidimensional scaling. CDR3 sequences that were out-of-frame or contained stop codons were left out of the analysis. TCRdb reran clone calling on the public reads with CATT; rows sharing one DNA sequence were then combined. The authors' filters were not applied to this entry. Here the sample has more than 650 delta-chain clones; 30% to 45% occur a single time. The top ten clonotypes cover approximately 22% of the sample.

From its cysteine to its phenylalanine, the CDR3 spans 19 amino acids. The retained sequence is limited to the CDR3, 57 bases, with the frame set at the first base. CDR1 GEAIGNYY and CDR2 EKD are derived from the germline V gene. Explained via the paper, the treatment or condition label denotes: aminobisphosphonate causing endogenous IPP accumulation, approximately 1 uM. After expansion, live CD3+ TCRgammadelta+ Vgamma9+ Vdelta2+ T cells were FACS-sorted on a FACS Aria III. Before expansion, PBMC received a one-day pulse of roughly 0.94 uM zoledronate and were then washed three times. Expansion of the cultures lasted about 14 days, and IL-2 was replenished every 3 to 4 days. Once the one-day stimulant pulse was over, the cells were washed three times and then cultured in medium that contained approximately 100 U/mL IL-2. Peripheral blood mononuclear cells were isolated by Lymphoprep gradient centrifugation and cryopreserved in liquid nitrogen before culture.

The rearranged segments are TRDV2 and TRDJ1; the D gene is perhaps TRDD3, from 5 matching bases. This TCR derives from an adult in good health. Source: gamma-delta T cells from peripheral blood expanded in culture, taken from an in vitro culture stimulated with zoledronate. The CDR3 protein: CACDTLYLGESVYTDKLIF. The DNA sequence reads TGTGCCTGTGACACGCTATACCTTGGGGAATCGGTGTACACTGATAAACTCATCTTT.